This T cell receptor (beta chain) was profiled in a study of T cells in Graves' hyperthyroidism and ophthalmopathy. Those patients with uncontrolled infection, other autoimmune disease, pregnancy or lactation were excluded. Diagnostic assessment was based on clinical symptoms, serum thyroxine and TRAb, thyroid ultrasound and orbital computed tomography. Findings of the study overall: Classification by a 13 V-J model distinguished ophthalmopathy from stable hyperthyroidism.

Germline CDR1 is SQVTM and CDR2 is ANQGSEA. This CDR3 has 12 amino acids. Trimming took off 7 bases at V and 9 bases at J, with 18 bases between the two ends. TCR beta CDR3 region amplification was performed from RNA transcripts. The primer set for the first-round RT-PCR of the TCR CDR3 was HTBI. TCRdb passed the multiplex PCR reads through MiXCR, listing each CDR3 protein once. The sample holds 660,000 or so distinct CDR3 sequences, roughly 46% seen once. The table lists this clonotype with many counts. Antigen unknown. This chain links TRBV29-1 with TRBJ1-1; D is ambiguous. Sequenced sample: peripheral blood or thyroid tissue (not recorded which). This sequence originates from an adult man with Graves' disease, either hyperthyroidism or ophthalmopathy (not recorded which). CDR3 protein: CSADSNQAKAFF. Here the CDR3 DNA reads TGCAGCGCAGACTCCAACCAAGCAAAAGCTTTCTTT.